The 18 T cell receptor beta chains given below trace back to one sample, sequenced in a study of response to subunit inactivated influenza vaccine. TCRdb fed the RT-PCR reads into MiXCR, producing one record per CDR3 protein. The sample holds more than 550,000 distinct CDR3 sequences, around 11% seen once. The sample was also reused in another study, on T cells expressing NK-cell markers. According to that study: 5'RACE template switching built TCR beta cDNA with unique molecular identifiers.

The input for sequencing was PBMCs from blood, taken on the day of vaccination. The receptors come from a man aged 45-65 years who received an inactivated influenza vaccine.

The J gene is TRBJ1-1, the V gene TRBV2, with 9 nucleotides matching TRBD1. Germline CDR1 and CDR2: SNHLY and FYNNEI. The CDR3 contains 17 residues. The V gene end was trimmed by 6 bases and the J gene end by 1 base; junction bases not matched to a gene: 12. The CDR3 coding sequence is TGTGCCAGCAGGGACTATGCTAGGACAGGGGCGAACACTGAAGCTTTCTTT. Protein sequence: CASRDYARTGANTEAFF.

This clonotype was counted a few times. The rearrangement uses TRBV11-1 and TRBJ1-1, with 10 bases lining up with TRBD1. Trimming at V came to 7 bases and at J to 7 bases, leaving 9 bases not matched to a gene. The CDR3 loop spans 14 amino acids. The germline gives CDR1 SGHAT, CDR2 FQDESV (reference sequence). CDR3 coding DNA: TGTGCCAGCACCCGTGGACAGGGGGTGATTGAAGCTTTCTTT. It yields the protein CASTRGQGVIEAFF.

There are a few counts of this clonotype. V and J are TRBV10-3 and TRBJ2-7; maybe TRBD2 (6 bases). The CDR3 runs 14 residues. Germline assignment: CDR1 ENHRY and CDR2 SYGVKD. V gave up 6 bases and J gave up 1 base, with 13 bases separating them. CDR3 sequence: CAISDRGGSYEQYF. The DNA for the CDR3 is TGTGCCATCAGCGATCGTGGGGGGTCCTACGAGCAGTACTTC.

This clonotype was found a few times. The rearrangement links TRBV12-3 or TRBV12-4 to TRBJ2-7; a weak D match, TRBD1 (6 bases). Trimming removed 5 bases from V and 3 bases from J, with 11 bases in between. The length of the CDR3 is 13 residues. CDR3 bases: TGTGCCAGCAGTAGGGACACGGGCTACGAGCAGTACTTC. Protein product: CASSRDTGYEQYF.

The table lists this clonotype with many counts. This chain joins TRBV14 and TRBJ1-2, with D unclear. Germline V lookup: CDR1 SGHDN, CDR2 FVKESK. This CDR3 region has 16 residues. V lost 4 bases and J 0 bases, leaving 15 bases between the germline ends. CDR3: CASSPSRRRANYGYTF. The CDR3 DNA sequence: TGTGCCAGCAGCCCGTCCCGGCGGCGAGCTAACTATGGCTACACCTTC.

This clonotype has a count of ten or more. This chain links TRBV11-2 with TRBJ2-2; TRBD2 is a possible D gene (5 bases). This CDR3 spans 15 amino acids. V was trimmed by 3 bases and J by 5 bases, leaving 13 bases between them. Germline assignment: CDR1 SGHAT and CDR2 FQNNGV. This CDR3 reads CASSLGGSRTGELFF. CDR3 sequence (DNA): TGTGCCAGCAGCTTGGGTGGGAGTAGAACCGGGGAGCTGTTTTTT.

Regarding this clonotype: A much larger clone lies one base from this, so it may be a read error. DNA of the CDR3: TGTGCCAGCAGCTTAGCGTGGCACCGAGACACCGAGGAGCTGTTTTTT. It encodes CASSLAWHRDTEELFF. The V gene is TRBV7-2, the J gene TRBJ2-2; no definite D call. Germline CDR1 SGHTA, CDR2 FQGNSA. The CDR3 covers 16 residues.

At least ten counts were recorded for this clonotype. J is TRBJ1-2 and V is TRBV11-1, with 10 bases aligning to TRBD1. The CDR3 extends over 18 amino acids. The junction had 12 bases not matched to a gene; V was cut back by 4 bases and J by 1 base. Germline V lookup: CDR1 SGHAT, CDR2 FQDESV (reference sequence). CDR3 sequence (DNA): TGTGCCAGCAGCTCTTACTCACTCGGGACAGGGGTTAACTATGGCTACACCTTC. Translating it yields CASSSYSLGTGVNYGYTF.

This clonotype was detected many times. This chain links TRBV6-1 with TRBJ2-3, with D possibly TRBD2 on 7 matching bases. CDR3 size: 14 residues. Germline lookup yields CDR1 MNHNS and CDR2 SASEGT. V dropped 5 bases and J dropped 4 bases, with 13 bases sitting between them. The CDR3 here is CASSPRGRADTQYF. In nucleotides, the CDR3 is TGTGCCAGCAGTCCAAGGGGGAGGGCAGATACGCAGTATTTT.

The chain joins TRBV7-9 to TRBJ2-2, with 14 nucleotides matching TRBD2. Germline CDR1 SEHNR, CDR2 FQNEAQ (reference sequence). V lost 6 bases, J lost 5 bases, and 8 bases stayed unmatched. The CDR3 runs 17 residues. As DNA, the CDR3 is TGTGCCAGCAGGCCCGGGACTAGCGGGAGCGGGACCGGGGAGCTGTTTTTT. Encoded protein: CASRPGTSGSGTGELFF. The full variable domain, with the rest looked up from reference TRBV7-9 and TRBJ2-2, is DTGVSQNPRHKITKRGQNVTFRCDPISEHNRLYWYRQTLGQGPEFLTYFQNEAQLEKSRLLSDRFSAERPKGSFSTLEIQRTEQGDSAMYLCASRPGTSGSGTGELFFGEGSRLTVL.

This clonotype was counted between two and nine times. The J gene is TRBJ2-7, the V gene TRBV7-2; 9 nucleotides line up with TRBD1. Per germline, CDR1 SGHTA and CDR2 FQGNSA. This CDR3 spans 15 amino acids. V was clipped by 2 bases and J by 6 bases; unmatched bases: 8. CDR3: CASSLSPGQGIEQYF. The CDR3, as DNA: TGTGCCAGCAGCTTAAGCCCGGGACAGGGTATCGAGCAGTACTTC.

This chain connects TRBV30 to TRBJ1-2; D is unclear. The CDR3 is 13 residues long. Trimming took off 0 bases at V and 3 bases at J, with 8 bases between the two ends. The germline CDR1 and CDR2 sequences are GTSNPN and SVGIG (reference sequence). Here the CDR3 reads CAWSVSAYYGYTF. In DNA form, the CDR3 reads TGTGCCTGGAGTGTGTCAGCCTACTATGGCTACACCTTC.

This rearrangement joins TRBV4-3 to TRBJ2-1; TRBD2 aligns across 12 bases. Unmatched junction bases numbered 9, after V lost 2 bases and J lost 7 bases. The length of the CDR3 is 17 residues. Germline CDR1 LGHNA, CDR2 YSLEER. The CDR3 region is CASSQLYLAGGPNEQFF. Written as DNA, the CDR3 is TGCGCCAGCAGCCAACTCTACCTAGCGGGGGGGCCTAATGAGCAGTTCTTC.

The chain joins TRBV6-2 or TRBV6-3 to TRBJ1-1, with 10 bases that match TRBD1. The CDR3 is 16 amino acids. Germline V lookup: CDR1 MNHEY, CDR2 SVGEGT. V dropped 3 bases and J dropped 1; count of bases not matched to a gene: 5. In nucleotides, the CDR3 is TGTGCCAGCAGTTATGACAGGGGGCTCGGGAACACTGAAGCTTTCTTT. It specifies CASSYDRGLGNTEAFF.

This clonotype was seen just once. The chain has TRBV11-3 and TRBJ1-1; 9 bases match TRBD1. CDR1 SGHNT and CDR2 YENEEA come from the germline V gene. The CDR3 spans 15 residues. J gave up 4 bases and V 5 bases, and 8 bases lay outside the gene matches. The CDR3 bases are TGTGCCAGCAGCCGGGACAGGGTAAAGATCACTGAAGCTTTCTTT. This sequence encodes CASSRDRVKITEAFF.

This clonotype was seen only a few times. This chain links TRBV4-3 with TRBJ1-4, with 9 bases that match TRBD1. The CDR3 runs to 16 residues. The V gene's germline CDR1 is LGHNA and CDR2 YSLEER. Germline trimming cut 5 bases from V and 0 bases from J; bases unmatched to any gene: 4. The CDR3 DNA follows: TGCGCCAGCAGCAGGGACAGGGCCGCAACTAATGAAAAACTGTTTTTT. Amino acid sequence: CASSRDRAATNEKLFF.

In its sample, this clonotype was seen many times. V usage is TRBV5-1 and J usage is TRBJ2-3, with D possibly being TRBD1 (6 bases). V was trimmed by 4 bases and J by 4 bases, leaving 10 bases between them. The CDR3 runs 13 residues. CDR1 is SGHRS, CDR2 YFSETQ, per germline. The DNA for the CDR3 is TGCGCCAGCAGCCGTGGACAGTCAGATACGCAGTATTTT. This translates into CASSRGQSDTQYF.

This chain links TRBV12-3 or TRBV12-4 with TRBJ2-3; the match to TRBD1 covers 7 bases. The CDR3 runs 15 residues. V shed 6 bases, J shed 1 base, and the junction held 7 bases outside the gene matches. DNA for the CDR3: TGTGCCAGCAGCAACCCGGGACAGCGCACAGATACGCAGTATTTT. It translates to CASSNPGQRTDTQYF.